Below are 25 T cell receptor beta chains sequenced from a single sample in a study of graft-versus-host responses after intestinal transplantation. Antigens for these TCRs are unknown. Clones were sequenced by immunoSEQ multiplex PCR, and TCRdb holds only the in-frame ones, with some missing. The sample consists of about 100,000 clones, around 91% of them appearing once. The sample here was unstimulated CD4+ T cells sorted from spleen or lymph node cells, taken before transplant. Source of these receptors: a human donor who was the organ donor for an intestinal transplant.

This chain joins TRBV7-9 and TRBJ2-7; 7 bases are shared with TRBD1. This CDR3 region has 16 residues. Germline assignment: CDR1 SEHNR and CDR2 FQNEAQ (reference sequence). The ends lost 3 bases at V and 3 bases at J; junction bases unmatched: 11. The CDR3 loop reads CASSFREGGSLYEQYF. The CDR3 nucleotides read TGTGCCAGCAGCTTCCGGGAAGGGGGCTCGCTCTACGAGCAGTACTTC.

The V and J genes are TRBV2 and TRBJ2-7, with no clear D. The germline V and J ends were trimmed by 6 bases and 0 bases, with 6 bases remaining between them. CDR1 SNHLY and CDR2 FYNNEI come from the germline V gene. The CDR3 is 12 residues long. CDR3 DNA: TGTGCCAGCAGCGAGCTCTCCTACGAGCAGTACTTC. Its translation: CASSELSYEQYF.

This chain uses TRBV27 with TRBJ2-3; D not certain. Per the germline V gene, CDR1 is MNHEY and CDR2 is SMNVEV (reference sequence). V lost 5 bases to trimming and J lost 6 bases, with 12 bases between them. The CDR3 has 13 amino acids. In DNA form, the CDR3 reads TGTGCCAGCAGTCTCTCCCCCCGGGATACGCAGTATTTT. Its translation: CASSLSPRDTQYF.

This chain joins TRBV5-1 and TRBJ1-2; TRBD1 agrees at 7 bases. Trimming removed 7 bases from V and 3 bases from J; junction bases left unmatched: 9. The germline gives CDR1 SGHRS, CDR2 YFSETQ. The CDR3 runs 14 residues. The CDR3 sequence is CASGGQPRDYGYTF. The CDR3, as DNA: TGCGCCAGCGGGGGACAGCCAAGGGACTATGGCTACACCTTC. The variable domain in full, completed from reference TRBV5-1 and TRBJ1-2, reads KAGVTQTPRYLIKTRGQQVTLSCSPISGHRSVSWYQQTPGQGLQFLFEYFSETQRNKGNFPGRFSGRQFSNSRSEMNVSTLELGDSALYLCASGGQPRDYGYTFGSGTRLTVV.

Remarks on this clone: An end of the junction differs from the germline gene, which may be a read error. The chain is built from TRBV7-7 and TRBJ2-2; 8 bases align to TRBD2. CDR3 size: 15 residues. Germline V lookup: CDR1 SSHAT, CDR2 FNYEAQ (reference sequence). CDR3 DNA: TGTGCTAGCAGCTTAGCGGGGCCGAACACCGGGGAGCTGTTTTTT. This translates into CASSLAGPNTGELFF.

The chain carries TRBV7-2 and TRBJ2-2, with a weak D call TRBD1 (5 bases). Per germline, CDR1 SGHTA and CDR2 FQGNSA. This CDR3 is built from 13 residues. V was pared by 5 bases and J by 5 bases, with 9 bases between. The CDR3 DNA follows: TGTGCCAGCAGCCCGCAGGGTACCGGGGAGCTGTTTTTT. It translates to CASSPQGTGELFF. Full variable domain (missing parts from reference TRBV7-2 and TRBJ2-2): GAGVSQSPSNKVTEKGKDVELRCDPISGHTALYWYRQSLGQGLEFLIYFQGNSAPDKSGLPSDRFSAERTGGSVSTLTIQRTQQEDSAVYLCASSPQGTGELFFGEGSRLTVL.

The chain carries TRBV28 and TRBJ1-2; D possibly corresponds to TRBD1 (5 bases). V was cut by 5 bases and J by 2 bases, with 9 bases left in between. The germline V gene encodes CDR1 MDHEN and CDR2 SYDVKM. This CDR3 contains 13 residues. The CDR3 sequence is CASSLDKNYGYTF. DNA for the CDR3: TGTGCCAGCAGTCTGGACAAGAACTATGGCTACACCTTC.

The chain links TRBV7-3 to TRBJ2-3; TRBD1 might be the D (6 bases). The CDR3 has 13 residues. Trimming left V 2 bases short and J 6 bases short, with 9 bases between. Germline V gene data show CDR1 as SGHTA and CDR2 as FQGTGA. In nucleotides, the CDR3 is TGTGCCAGCAGCTTACAGGGGTGGGATACGCAGTATTTT. Translating it yields CASSLQGWDTQYF.

The chain carries TRBV7-2 and TRBJ2-3, with D possibly being TRBD2 (7 bases). Deletions cut 3 bases from V and 0 bases from J, with 13 bases between. The CDR3 runs 16 residues. Germline lookup yields CDR1 SGHTA and CDR2 FQGNSA. The CDR3 DNA reads TGTGCCAGCAGCTTTTTGCGGGGGCAGAGCACAGATACGCAGTATTTT. This gives the protein CASSFLRGQSTDTQYF.

The chain is built from TRBV7-2 and TRBJ2-5; tentatively, D is TRBD1 (5 bases). Trimming took 3 bases from V and 5 from J, leaving 10 bases between them. The germline V gene encodes CDR1 SGHTA and CDR2 FQGNSA. The CDR3 has 13 residues. Here the CDR3 reads CASSFQGGETQYF. CDR3 coding DNA: TGTGCCAGCAGCTTTCAGGGTGGGGAGACCCAGTACTTC. The variable domain in full, with the rest retrieved from reference TRBV7-2 and TRBJ2-5, is GAGVSQSPSNKVTEKGKDVELRCDPISGHTALYWYRQSLGQGLEFLIYFQGNSAPDKSGLPSDRFSAERTGGSVSTLTIQRTQQEDSAVYLCASSFQGGETQYFGPGTRLLVL.

The chain carries TRBV18 and TRBJ1-2; 7 bases match TRBD1. The germline V gene encodes CDR1 KGHSH and CDR2 LQKENI. CDR3 length equals 15 residues. Trimming removed 1 base from V and 2 bases from J; junction bases left unmatched: 4. CDR3 residues: CASSPRGQYNYGYTF. CDR3 nucleotide sequence: TGTGCCAGCTCACCACGGGGACAGTACAACTATGGCTACACCTTC.

The chain joins TRBV4-3 to TRBJ2-1, with 8 bases identical to TRBD1. Per the germline V gene, CDR1 is LGHNA and CDR2 is YSLEER. Losses at the gene ends were 4 bases for V and 4 bases for J; bases not matched to a gene: 6. This CDR3 has 15 residues. CDR3 region: CASSPQGALYNEQFF. The DNA for the CDR3 is TGCGCCAGCAGCCCCCAGGGGGCTTTATACAATGAGCAGTTCTTC.

A single count supports this clone. The rearrangement uses TRBV7-2 and TRBJ1-6; D not certain. CDR1 is SGHTA, CDR2 FQGNSA, per germline. The CDR3 runs 15 residues. Trimming took 4 bases from V and 7 from J, leaving 14 bases between them. The CDR3 region is CASSSQTVVNSPLHF. The DNA for the CDR3 is TGTGCCAGCAGCTCCCAAACGGTGGTAAATTCACCCCTCCACTTT.

The chain is built from TRBV7-9 and TRBJ2-7, with TRBD1 identical over 8 bases. The germline V gene encodes CDR1 SEHNR and CDR2 FQNEAQ (reference sequence). The CDR3 length is 14 residues. V shed 5 bases and J 3 bases; nucleotides not matched to a gene: 6. CDR3 DNA: TGTGCCAGCAGCCCAGGGACAGGCCGCTACGAGCAGTACTTC. This codes for CASSPGTGRYEQYF. The full variable domain, completed using reference TRBV7-9 and TRBJ2-7, is DTGVSQNPRHKITKRGQNVTFRCDPISEHNRLYWYRQTLGQGPEFLTYFQNEAQLEKSRLLSDRFSAERPKGSFSTLEIQRTEQGDSAMYLCASSPGTGRYEQYFGPGTRLTVT.

The chain combines TRBV19 with TRBJ2-3; TRBD1 is a possible D gene (6 bases). CDR3 size: 16 residues. V dropped 7 bases and J dropped 6 bases, with 23 bases sitting between them. Per germline, CDR1 LNHDA and CDR2 SQIVND (reference sequence). The CDR3 nucleotides are TGTGCCAGTACCGAAAGGGGGACCCCGAGGGGTGATACGCAGTATTTT. This sequence encodes CASTERGTPRGDTQYF.

This chain links TRBV5-4 with TRBJ1-1; unclear D gene. The CDR3 has 14 amino acids. CDR1 and CDR2 from the germline V gene are SGHNT and YYREEE (reference sequence). V was shortened by 0 bases and J by 0 bases, with 6 bases between the two germline ends. The CDR3 DNA follows: TGTGCCAGCAGCTTGGACCAGGTGAACACTGAAGCTTTCTTT. It specifies CASSLDQVNTEAFF.

The chain joins TRBV7-2 to TRBJ1-1; no firm D call. The CDR3 contains 14 residues. Germline lookup yields CDR1 SGHTA and CDR2 FQGNSA. Deletions cut 6 bases from V and 1 base from J, with 12 bases between. Here the CDR3 DNA reads TGTGCCAGCAGTCGATCTGGGAGGAACACTGAAGCTTTCTTT. It specifies CASSRSGRNTEAFF.

CDR3 DNA sequence: TGTGCCAGCAGCTTTAAGGCCGGCGGGGGGAATACGCAGTATTTT. It specifies CASSFKAGGGNTQYF. This chain connects TRBV7-2 to TRBJ2-3, with TRBD2 matching 8 bases. Unmatched junction bases numbered 9, after V lost 3 bases and J lost 7 bases. The CDR3 spans 15 residues. Germline-derived CDR1 and CDR2 are SGHTA and FQGNSA. Together with reference TRBV7-2 and TRBJ2-3, the CDR3 gives the full variable domain: GAGVSQSPSNKVTEKGKDVELRCDPISGHTALYWYRQSLGQGLEFLIYFQGNSAPDKSGLPSDRFSAERTGGSVSTLTIQRTQQEDSAVYLCASSFKAGGGNTQYFGPGTRLTVL.

The rearrangement uses TRBV19 and TRBJ2-7; 9 bases are shared with TRBD1. Germline CDR1 and CDR2: LNHDA and SQIVND (reference sequence). This CDR3 has 15 amino acids. Trimming took 5 bases from V and 8 from J; bases not matched to a gene: 13. The CDR3 sequence: CASSSDRGNSEKQYF. CDR3 bases: TGTGCCAGTAGTTCGGACAGGGGAAATTCCGAGAAGCAGTACTTC.

The chain employs TRBV7-2 and TRBJ2-7, with D unresolved. The V gene's germline CDR1 is SGHTA and CDR2 FQGNSA. V gave up 4 bases and J gave up 0 bases, with 13 bases separating them. This CDR3 has 15 amino acids. CDR3 protein: CASSSTATRSYEQYF. CDR3 coding DNA: TGTGCCAGCAGCTCCACCGCGACTCGCTCCTACGAGCAGTACTTC.

The rearrangement links TRBV5-5 to TRBJ1-4; the D is unclear. In germline, CDR1 is SGHKS, CDR2 YYEKEE (reference sequence). The V end was cut by 2 bases, the J end by 4 bases, with 12 bases between. This CDR3 is built from 15 residues. CDR3 DNA: TGTGCCAGCAGCTTATTGGGCCCTATTAATGAAAAACTGTTTTTT. Amino acids: CASSLLGPINEKLFF.

The chain recombines TRBV5-1 with TRBJ2-1; the match to TRBD2 covers 8 bases. In germline, CDR1 is SGHRS, CDR2 YFSETQ. The CDR3 has 17 residues. Losses at the gene ends were 4 bases for V and 2 bases for J; bases not matched to a gene: 11. In DNA, the CDR3 is TGCGCCAGCAGCCTTGGGGGGGGTAGCGGGGCCTACAATGAGCAGTTCTTC. It codes for CASSLGGGSGAYNEQFF.

The rearrangement links TRBV5-6 to TRBJ1-6; TRBD1 might be the D (6 bases). Germline CDR1 is SGHDT and CDR2 is YYEEEE. The CDR3 sequence is 14 residues long. Deletions cut 4 bases from V and 9 bases from J, with 14 bases between. The CDR3 reads CASSKNRDTSPLHF. For the CDR3, the DNA is TGTGCCAGCAGCAAAAACAGGGATACTTCACCCCTCCACTTT.

This clone was seen a few times. This sequence joins TRBV7-9 and TRBJ1-6, with D unclear. The CDR3 contains 12 residues. Germline V gene sequence: CDR1 SEHNR, CDR2 FQNEAQ (reference sequence). The CDR3 DNA is TGTGCTACGAGCTCCTATAATTCACCCCTCCACTTT. It is translated as CATSSYNSPLHF.

This chain joins TRBV30 and TRBJ1-2, with TRBD1 matching 7 bases. CDR1 and CDR2 from the germline V gene are GTSNPN and SVGIG (reference sequence). The CDR3 is 13 residues long. Losses at the gene ends were 3 bases for V and 8 bases for J; bases not matched to a gene: 9. The CDR3 sequence is CAWRATTGSGYTF. CDR3 coding DNA: TGTGCCTGGAGAGCGACGACAGGGAGCGGCTACACCTTC.